Detailed here is one T cell receptor (beta chain). What it binds is not known. The sample belongs to a study of T cells in Graves' hyperthyroidism and ophthalmopathy. RNA transcripts provided the source from which TCR beta CDR3 regions were amplified. Using the HTBI primer set, a first-round RT-PCR was run on the TCR CDR3. TCRdb re-called the multiplex PCR reads through MiXCR, storing one row per CDR3 protein. Here the sample spans 500,000 to 600,000 distinct CDR3 sequences, approximately 44% being singletons. Study results and caveats: Separation of ophthalmopathy from stable hyperthyroidism was achieved by a 13 V-J model. Most thyroid clonotypes expanded above 0.001 appeared in blood too. The model made its ophthalmopathy prediction, and onset followed a median approximately 6.5 months later.

Orbital computed tomography and thyroid ultrasound, together with serum TRAb and thyroxine and clinical symptoms, were used for diagnoses. CDR1 and CDR2 (germline): LNHDA, SQIVND (reference sequence). CDR3 length equals 13 residues. V was trimmed by 6 bases and J by 4 bases, leaving 10 bases between them. The sequence was collected from an adult woman with Graves' disease, either hyperthyroidism or ophthalmopathy (not recorded which). The chain combines TRBV19 with TRBJ1-3; unclear D gene. Specimen: peripheral blood or thyroid tissue (not recorded which). The CDR3 coding sequence is TGTGCCAGTAGAGAAGTAGCCGGAAACACCATATATTTT. It yields the protein CASREVAGNTIYF.